This T cell receptor beta chain stems from a study of cytomegalovirus exposure and HLA in healthy donors. General study results and limits: There were a few CMV-associated chains whose specificity for CMV antigens was confirmed in vitro.

Germline CDR1 KGHSH, CDR2 LQKENI. This CDR3 has 15 residues. After removal of 2 bases from V and 7 bases from J, the junction contained 8 bases not matched to a gene. A note on this clone: Its antigen remains unidentified.

PCR primers comprised 60 Vbeta and 13 Jbeta primers. The method was immunoSEQ multiplex PCR; TCRdb's version includes in-frame clones alone and lacks a portion of them. Listed are roughly 43,000 clones; roughly 1% falls within the top ten. The clonotype was recovered from a woman in her thirties or forties in good health and CMV-seronegative. The sequencing sample was made of PBMCs. The V and J genes are TRBV18 and TRBJ2-5; 9 bases align to TRBD1. The CDR3 nucleotides are TGTGCCAGCTCACCAAGACAGGGGGAGGCCGGGACCCAGTACTTC. This translates into CASSPRQGEAGTQYF.